This TCR beta chain was identified during a study of T cell responses to AZD1222 COVID-19 vaccine. CDR1 and CDR2 from the germline V gene are SGHRS and YFSETQ. This CDR3 region has 13 residues. V was trimmed by 0 bases and J by 3 bases, leaving 5 bases between them. Some clones are missing from TCRdb's copy, which holds only in-frame ones; the method was immunoSEQ multiplex PCR. This sample has 100,000 to 150,000 clones, with about 90% found just once. The sequencing here drew on peripheral blood, taken on day 0 of AZD1222 vaccination. The receptor comes from an adult in good health. The chain carries TRBV5-1 and TRBJ2-3; no clear D. The CDR3 DNA is TGCGCCAGCAGCTTGGGAGGAACAGATACGCAGTATTTT. This gives the protein CASSLGGTDTQYF. The variable domain in full, with the rest retrieved from reference TRBV5-1 and TRBJ2-3, is KAGVTQTPRYLIKTRGQQVTLSCSPISGHRSVSWYQQTPGQGLQFLFEYFSETQRNKGNFPGRFSGRQFSNSRSEMNVSTLELGDSALYLCASSLGGTDTQYFGPGTRLTVL.